This T cell receptor (beta chain) was sequenced during a study of PD-1 blockade in classical Hodgkin lymphoma. Study findings and constraints: Those starting nivolumab under 1 year post-ASCT were excluded. Underlying causes for the observed repertoire differences were not defined, possibly disease activity or prior therapy.

Repertoires were generated with immunoSEQ multiplex PCR, while TCRdb's copy carries only in-frame clones and drops some. This sample has some 13,000 clones, with more than 75% found just once. Each patient relapsed following autologous stem cell transplantation, and prior brentuximab vedotin exposure differed. For this clone: What it recognizes is unknown.

V was cut by 2 bases and J by 0 bases, with 10 bases left in between. This CDR3 region has 15 residues. Germline loops: CDR1 SGHVS, CDR2 FNYEAQ. The TCR originated in a human donor with classical Hodgkin lymphoma. The rearrangement links TRBV7-6 to TRBJ1-1; D is unclear. Sequenced here: peripheral blood mononuclear cells (PBMCs), sampled at baseline. For the CDR3, the DNA is TGTGCCAGCAGCTTAAACTCAGAAGTGAACACTGAAGCTTTCTTT. Translating it yields CASSLNSEVNTEAFF.